Below are 6 T cell receptor beta chains sequenced from a single sample in a study of response to subunit inactivated influenza vaccine (dated by TCRdb to between 2017 and 2018). Receptors were amplified or captured by RT-PCR. Sequencing instrument: Illumina HiSeq 2500. TCRdb reprocessed the public reads (quality trimming at Q25 with fastp, clone calling with MiXCR) and kept in-frame beta chains. Each entry is one CDR3 protein sequence, shown with its most common DNA and genes. The sample profile shows around 300,000 distinct CDR3 sequences; roughly 22% of them were found once. 10% of the sample lies in the top ten. Source: PBMCs from blood, taken approximately 20 months after vaccination. These receptors were collected from a man aged 50-75 years who received an inactivated influenza vaccine. Donor details come from another sample of the same person, matched by shared clones.

The table lists this clonotype with a few counts. The chain recombines TRBV20-1 with TRBJ2-2; 10 bases agree with TRBD1. Germline trimming cut 7 bases from V and 2 bases from J; bases unmatched to any gene: 4. CDR1 DFQATT and CDR2 SNEGSKA come from the germline V gene (reference sequence). The CDR3 covers 14 residues. DNA for the CDR3: TGCAGTGTCCGACAGGGGGCAAACACCGGGGAGCTGTTTTTT. Its protein product is CSVRQGANTGELFF.

V usage is TRBV28 and J usage is TRBJ1-6; D is perhaps TRBD1 (6 bases). The CDR3 is 15 amino acids. The germline V gene has CDR1 MDHEN and CDR2 SYDVKM. V lost 5 bases and J 9 bases, leaving 17 bases between the germline ends. CDR3 in DNA: TGTGCCAGCAGTCCGCGGACAGCCAGGGGTTCACCCCTCCACTTT. Translating it yields CASSPRTARGSPLHF.

This clonotype was detected only a few times. The chain couples TRBV28 to TRBJ1-1; TRBD1 might be the D (6 bases). Germline CDR1 is MDHEN and CDR2 is SYDVKM. Trimming took off 1 base at V and 3 bases at J, with 9 bases between the two ends. This CDR3 contains 14 residues. CDR3 loop: CASSLYGQHTEAFF. CDR3 sequence (DNA): TGTGCCAGCAGTTTATATGGACAGCACACTGAAGCTTTCTTT.

The sample holds a few counts of this clonotype. V and J are TRBV5-1 and TRBJ2-2; D is uncertain. CDR1 is SGHRS, CDR2 YFSETQ, per germline. CDR3 length: 16 residues. The V gene lost 0 bases and the J gene lost 3 bases, with 12 bases spanning the gap. The CDR3 DNA reads as TGCGCCAGCAGCTTGGGTAGCAGCCAACACACCGGGGAGCTGTTTTTT. Its protein product is CASSLGSSQHTGELFF.

The genes are TRBV20-1 and TRBJ1-2; D not resolved. Germline V gives CDR1 DFQATT, CDR2 SNEGSKA (reference sequence). The CDR3 totals 12 residues. The V end lost 3 bases, the J end lost 3 bases, and 8 bases lay between the germline ends. CDR3 sequence reads: CSARSGDYGYTF. In DNA form, the CDR3 reads TGCAGTGCTAGGTCCGGGGACTATGGCTACACCTTC.

This clonotype was counted only a few times. This may be a read error: a much more frequent sequence differs by one nucleotide. V usage is TRBV4-3 and J usage is TRBJ1-1, with D perhaps TRBD1 (5 bases). Germline loops: CDR1 LGHNA, CDR2 YSLEER. The CDR3 consists of 12 residues. Here the CDR3 reads CASSRDGDGALF. CDR3 nucleotides: TGCGCCAGCAGCCGGGACGGAGACGGGGCTTTATTT.